A selection of T cell receptor beta chains follows, all from one sample in a study of Ad26.COV2.S vaccination and SARS-CoV-2 variants. Sequenced by immunoSEQ multiplex PCR; TCRdb stores in-frame clones only, minus some. This sample yields 440,000 or so clones, of which roughly 87% are seen a single time; more than 3.5% belongs to the top ten. The sample in question was peripheral blood, obtained in a trial of Ad26.COV2.S vaccine versus placebo. Receptors were obtained from a person between 18 and 65 years old who received the Ad26.COV2.S COVID-19 vaccine or a placebo. Both conserved end residues are part of each CDR3. The D gene is left open where the match is weak. Size values are once, few and many counts, or a class for expanded clones, and some rows have none.

J gene	D gene	clone size	V gene	CDR3 protein	CDR3 DNA
TRBJ2-1	-	-	TRBV4-2	CASSQDGGIVREQFF	TGTGCCAGCAGCCAAGATGGCGGGATAGTGCGTGAGCAGTTCTTC
TRBJ2-3	-	-	TRBV11-2	CASRGLSGPRRTDTQYF	TGTGCCAGCAGAGGGCTGTCGGGACCCAGACGCACAGATACGCAGTATTTT
TRBJ1-6	TRBD1	-	TRBV5-4	CASSSGTGDSPLHF	TGTGCCAGCAGCTCCGGGACAGGGGATTCACCCCTCCACTTT
TRBJ1-2	TRBD1	-	TRBV27	CASNPGQGALFSGYTF	TGTGCCAGCAACCCGGGACAGGGGGCACTGTTTTCTGGCTACACCTTC
TRBJ1-5	-	-	TRBV28	CASSRDGPQGQPQHF	TGTGCCAGCAGCCGGGACGGGCCCCAAGGGCAGCCCCAGCATTTT
TRBJ2-7	TRBD1	few	TRBV7-3	CASSSTGGKGYEQYF	TGTGCCAGCAGCTCTACAGGGGGCAAGGGCTACGAGCAGTACTTC
TRBJ2-7	-	-	TRBV10-3	CAISEDGTGTEQYF	TGTGCCATCAGTGAGGATGGGACGGGGACGGAGCAGTACTTC
TRBJ2-7	-	-	TRBV18	CASSSGAGNEQYF	TGTGCCAGCTCCTCAGGGGCCGGGAACGAGCAGTACTTC
TRBJ1-2	-	-	TRBV2	CASTANYGYTF	TGTGCCAGCACTGCAAACTATGGCTACACCTTC
TRBJ1-2	-	-	TRBV7-9	CASSLDINYGYTF	TGTGCCAGCAGCTTAGACATTAACTATGGCTACACCTTC
TRBJ2-7	TRBD1	few	TRBV9	CASSAGQVGNYEQYF	TGTGCCAGCAGCGCAGGACAGGTGGGAAACTACGAGCAGTACTTC
TRBJ2-1	-	-	TRBV7-3	CASSLSGVPEQFF	TGTGCCAGCAGCCTTTCAGGCGTCCCTGAGCAGTTCTTC
TRBJ2-5	-	-	TRBV4-2	CASSPGISNLPGDF	TGTGCCAGCAGCCCGGGGATTAGCAACCTCCCGGGGGACTTC
TRBJ2-5	TRBD2	-	TRBV19	CASSMGEGTTETQYF	TGTGCCAGTAGTATGGGGGAGGGGACGACGGAGACCCAGTACTTC
TRBJ1-1	-	-	TRBV5-1	CASSLDTTEAFF	TGCGCCAGCAGCTTGGATACGACTGAAGCTTTCTTT
TRBJ1-2	-	-	TRBV28	CASSFLHYGYTF	TGTGCCAGCAGTTTCTTACATTATGGCTACACCTTC
TRBJ2-1	-	-	TRBV10-3	CAISEEPRGNEQFF	TGTGCCATCAGTGAGGAGCCTCGAGGTAATGAGCAGTTCTTC
TRBJ1-1	-	-	TRBV19	CASSMGHLTEAFF	TGTGCCAGTAGTATGGGTCATCTCACTGAAGCTTTCTTT
TRBJ2-1	-	-	TRBV24-1	CATSDSGTRANEQFF	TGTGCCACCAGTGATTCCGGGACCCGGGCCAATGAGCAGTTCTTC
TRBJ2-2	-	-	TRBV5-1	CASGGDRRNTGELFF	TGCGCCAGCGGCGGGGACCGGAGGAACACCGGGGAGCTGTTTTTT
TRBJ2-7	TRBD2	-	TRBV18	CASSPRSGSGGEQYF	TGTGCCAGCTCACCACGTAGCGGGAGCGGTGGCGAGCAGTACTTC
TRBJ1-2	-	-	TRBV14	CASSQDSRGADYGYTF	TGTGCCAGCAGCCAAGATTCGCGGGGGGCAGACTATGGCTACACCTTC
TRBJ2-7	-	-	TRBV6-5	CASIRGQGAYEQYF	TGTGCCAGCATCCGGGGGCAGGGGGCCTACGAGCAGTACTTC
TRBJ2-6	-	-	TRBV19	CASSRVGNSPGANVLTF	TGTGCCAGTAGTAGAGTGGGGAATTCCCCTGGGGCCAACGTCCTGACTTTC
TRBJ2-7	TRBD1	once	TRBV20-1	CSASRDSESYEQYF	TGCAGTGCTAGTCGGGACAGCGAAAGCTACGAGCAGTACTTC
TRBJ2-3	-	-	TRBV19	CASSIQGSTDTQYF	TGTGCCAGTAGTATACAAGGGAGCACAGATACGCAGTATTTT